The next 25 T cell receptor beta chains were all read from a single sample in a study of T-cell reconstitution after alpha-beta-depleted transplantation in children. This sample's TCRbeta library carried unique molecular identifier barcodes. TCRdb used MiXCR to reprocess the PCR reads, holding one entry per CDR3 protein. The sample lists a few hundred thousand distinct CDR3 sequences; about 20% were seen once. The specimen was PBMCs from the stem cell graft donor, collected from the stem cell graft. The source is a human donor who donated a stem cell graft to a child with acute myeloid leukemia.

In this sample, this clonotype turned up a few times. The chain carries TRBV5-1 and TRBJ2-1; TRBD2 agrees at 9 bases. Germline loops: CDR1 SGHRS, CDR2 YFSETQ. V trimming: 0 bases; J trimming: 9 bases; junction bases outside the gene matches: 7. This CDR3 has 15 residues. The CDR3 sequence is CASSLARGRDGEQFF. As DNA, the CDR3 is TGCGCCAGCAGCTTGGCGCGCGGGAGGGATGGTGAGCAGTTCTTC.

The chain couples TRBV12-3 or TRBV12-4 to TRBJ1-2; a weak D match, TRBD1 (6 bases). V was shortened by 6 bases and J by 2 bases, with 16 bases between the two germline ends. The CDR3 spans 15 residues. In nucleotides, the CDR3 is TGTGCCAGCAGACCCACAGGGACTTCAAACTATGGCTACACCTTC. Its protein is CASRPTGTSNYGYTF.

V gene TRBV4-2 combines with J gene TRBJ2-1; 11 positions agree with TRBD2. This CDR3 comprises 19 residues. Germline trimming cut 0 bases from V and 0 bases from J; bases unmatched to any gene: 7. In germline, CDR1 is LGHNA, CDR2 YNFKEQ. Here the CDR3 reads CASSQDSGTSGGSYNEQFF. CDR3 in DNA: TGTGCCAGCAGCCAAGACTCCGGGACTAGCGGTGGCTCCTACAATGAGCAGTTCTTC.

This clonotype has at least ten counts. The V gene is TRBV28, the J gene TRBJ2-7, with unresolved D. Germline values: CDR1 MDHEN, CDR2 SYDVKM. V lost 6 bases to trimming and J lost 5 bases, with 11 bases between them. The CDR3 runs to 12 residues. The CDR3 reads CASSSSRHEQYF. The CDR3 nucleotides are TGTGCCAGCAGCTCATCTCGCCACGAGCAGTACTTC.

This clonotype appeared a few times. This sequence joins TRBV20-1 and TRBJ2-3; D possibly matches TRBD1 or TRBD2 (6 bases each). This CDR3 has 15 residues. Trimming cost V 3 bases and J 3 bases, with 16 bases left between them. Per germline, CDR1 DFQATT and CDR2 SNEGSKA (reference sequence). The CDR3 nucleotides read TGCAGTGCTAGGTCGGGGCAGGGGACTACAGATACGCAGTATTTT. This encodes CSARSGQGTTDTQYF.

This chain links TRBV18 with TRBJ2-7; 9 nucleotides agree with TRBD1. From germline, CDR1 is KGHSH and CDR2 LQKENI. This CDR3 is 16 amino acids long. V trimming: 3 bases; J trimming: 0 bases; junction bases outside the gene matches: 6. Here the CDR3 reads CASSPMDRGSSYEQYF. In DNA, the CDR3 is TGTGCCAGCTCACCGATGGACAGGGGAAGCTCCTACGAGCAGTACTTC.

The chain employs TRBV4-3 and TRBJ2-5; TRBD2 might be the D (7 bases). The CDR3 extends over 15 amino acids. The germline V gene has CDR1 LGHNA and CDR2 YSLEER. The V and J ends lost 0 bases and 5 bases respectively, with 13 bases between them. The CDR3 DNA follows: TGCGCCAGCAGCCAAGATGGGGGGGGCATCGAGACCCAGTACTTC. Protein sequence: CASSQDGGGIETQYF.

V gene TRBV5-1 combines with J gene TRBJ2-2; a weak D match, TRBD2 (5 bases). The germline V and J ends were trimmed by 5 bases and 0 bases, with 11 bases remaining between them. The CDR3 spans 15 residues. Germline V gives CDR1 SGHRS, CDR2 YFSETQ. The CDR3 DNA follows: TGCGCCAGCAGTACGGGGAATGCGAACACCGGGGAGCTGTTTTTT. Amino acid sequence: CASSTGNANTGELFF.

The gene calls are TRBV6-1 and TRBJ2-3; D may be TRBD2 (5 bases). Germline CDR1 reads MNHNS; CDR2 reads SASEGT. The CDR3 has 17 residues. V was cut by 7 bases and J by 7 bases, with 27 bases left in between. The CDR3 DNA reads TGTGCCAGCACCCGGAGTTGGGCTAGCCCGAGTGGGTATACGCAGTATTTT. Amino acid sequence: CASTRSWASPSGYTQYF.

The J gene is TRBJ1-6, the V gene TRBV5-6, with unresolved D. Germline lookup yields CDR1 SGHDT and CDR2 YYEEEE. The CDR3 has 15 residues. Trimming stripped 2 bases from V and 10 bases from J, with 16 bases between. The CDR3 DNA sequence: TGTGCCAGCAGCTTTTGGCGGACTGGTGGATCACCCCTCCACTTT. Its translation is CASSFWRTGGSPLHF.

This clonotype occurred many times. J is TRBJ2-1 and V is TRBV29-1, with D uncertain. The V end was cut by 7 bases, the J end by 4 bases, with 8 bases between. Germline loops: CDR1 SQVTM, CDR2 ANQGSEA. The CDR3 covers 11 residues. DNA of the CDR3: TGCAGCGCCGACTTATACAATGAGCAGTTCTTC. Translated, it gives CSADLYNEQFF.

The chain recombines TRBV3-1 with TRBJ2-7; tentative D call: TRBD2 (5 bases). CDR1 LGHDT and CDR2 YNNKEL come from the germline V gene (reference sequence). Trimming took off 0 bases at V and 7 bases at J, with 16 bases between the two ends. The CDR3 is 15 residues long. The chain's CDR3 is CASSQEPGKIGEQYF. The CDR3 DNA is TGTGCCAGCAGCCAAGAACCGGGGAAGATTGGGGAGCAGTACTTC.

This clonotype was picked up many times. The chain joins TRBV28 to TRBJ2-1; TRBD2 is a possible D gene (6 bases). CDR3 length: 15 residues. Germline V lookup: CDR1 MDHEN, CDR2 SYDVKM. Trimming left V 8 bases short and J 0 bases short, with 14 bases between. The CDR3 is CASAGGPNSYNEQFF. CDR3 in DNA: TGTGCCAGCGCCGGAGGGCCTAACTCCTACAATGAGCAGTTCTTC.

The table lists this clonotype with many counts. V and J are TRBV5-1 and TRBJ2-2, with D hard to call. CDR3 size: 11 residues. The V gene lost 6 bases and the J gene lost 8 bases, with 8 bases spanning the gap. Germline V gene lookup returns CDR1 SGHRS and CDR2 YFSETQ. The CDR3 nucleotides read TGCGCCAGCACATCTACTGGGGAGCTGTTTTTT. Its translation: CASTSTGELFF.

The chain combines TRBV12-3 or TRBV12-4 with TRBJ1-5; no definite D call. The V gene lost 2 bases and the J gene lost 0 bases, with 5 bases spanning the gap. The length of the CDR3 is 14 residues. CDR3 region: CASSLIRSNQPQHF. CDR3 in DNA: TGTGCCAGCAGTTTAATCCGTAGCAATCAGCCCCAGCATTTT.

This clonotype was recorded a few times. The chain combines TRBV4-1 with TRBJ1-2; D is uncertain. The germline gives CDR1 MGHRA, CDR2 YSYEKL. This CDR3 has 16 amino acids. Deletions cut 0 bases from V and 4 bases from J, with 15 bases between. The CDR3 spells CASSQDRVGGFYGYTF. In nucleotides, the CDR3 is TGCGCCAGCAGCCAAGATAGGGTCGGCGGGTTCTATGGCTACACCTTC.

V is TRBV5-1 and J is TRBJ2-1; D gene uncertain. Germline CDR1 is SGHRS and CDR2 is YFSETQ. V dropped 5 bases and J dropped 3 bases, with 9 bases sitting between them. The CDR3 is 13 amino acids. CDR3 DNA: TGCGCCAGCAGAGAGCGTCACTACAATGAGCAGTTCTTC. As protein: CASRERHYNEQFF.

V and J are TRBV7-8 and TRBJ1-2, with D maybe TRBD1 (6 bases). The CDR3 runs to 13 residues. Germline V gives CDR1 SGHVS, CDR2 FQNEAQ. Trimming removed 5 bases from V and 7 bases from J, with 14 bases in between. CDR3 coding DNA: TGTGCCAGCAGCCCAGACTCAGGGGCTGGCTACACCTTC. Amino acids: CASSPDSGAGYTF. Full variable domain (rest looked up from reference TRBV7-8 and TRBJ1-2): GAGVSQSPRYKVAKRGQDVALRCDPISGHVSLFWYQQALGQGPEFLTYFQNEAQLDKSGLPSDRFFAERPEGSVSTLKIQRTQQEDSAVYLCASSPDSGAGYTFGSGTRLTVV.

The chain joins TRBV5-1 to TRBJ2-7; D unclear. Germline CDR1 reads SGHRS; CDR2 reads YFSETQ. Trimming stripped 4 bases from V and 3 bases from J, with 11 bases between. The CDR3 has 13 residues. The CDR3 nucleotides are TGCGCCAGCAGCGCAATGATAGACTACGAGCAGTACTTC. This gives the protein CASSAMIDYEQYF.

The chain couples TRBV29-1 to TRBJ1-1; the match to TRBD1 covers 8 bases. Looked up from germline, CDR1 is SQVTM and CDR2 is ANQGSEA. The CDR3 spans 14 residues. Unmatched junction bases numbered 5, after V lost 4 bases and J lost 1 base. CDR3: CSVVRQGKNTEAFF. DNA for the CDR3: TGCAGCGTTGTTCGACAGGGGAAGAACACTGAAGCTTTCTTT.

V and J are TRBV20-1 and TRBJ2-7, with a tentative D call TRBD2 (6 bases). This CDR3 has 16 amino acids. V lost 0 bases to trimming and J lost 3 bases, with 18 bases between them. Germline values: CDR1 DFQATT, CDR2 SNEGSKA (reference sequence). As DNA, the CDR3 is TGCAGTGCTAGAGATCACTTGGCGGGACTTAACTACGAGCAGTACTTC. Protein: CSARDHLAGLNYEQYF.

This clonotype was detected many times. This chain joins TRBV20-1 and TRBJ1-1; a possible D gene is TRBD1 (6 bases). V was trimmed by 6 bases and J by 2 bases, leaving 16 bases between them. In germline, CDR1 is DFQATT, CDR2 SNEGSKA (reference sequence). This CDR3 comprises 14 residues. In DNA, the CDR3 is TGCAGTGCGCTTGACAGGACATCAAACACTGAAGCTTTCTTT. This encodes CSALDRTSNTEAFF.

This clonotype was recorded a few times. CDR3 nucleotides: TGCGCCAGCAGCCAAGAGTTCGCGATATACTACGAGCAGTACTTC. This codes for CASSQEFAIYYEQYF. This rearrangement joins TRBV4-3 to TRBJ2-7; D ambiguous. Deletions cut 0 bases from V and 3 bases from J, with 12 bases between. The CDR3 sequence is 15 residues long. Germline CDR1 reads LGHNA; CDR2 reads YSLEER.

The genes are TRBV12-3 or TRBV12-4 and TRBJ2-1; 13 bases are a match to TRBD2. Losses at the gene ends were 3 bases for V and 8 bases for J; bases not matched to a gene: 13. This CDR3 has 18 residues. The CDR3 sequence: CASSFRSITSGRAHEQFF. The CDR3 DNA sequence: TGTGCCAGCAGTTTTAGGTCTATAACTAGCGGGAGGGCCCATGAGCAGTTCTTC.

The V call is TRBV9, the J call TRBJ2-1; 8 bases agree with TRBD2. Trimming took 1 base from V and 3 from J; bases not matched to a gene: 9. Germline V gene sequence: CDR1 SGDLS, CDR2 YYNGEE. This CDR3 has 17 residues. CDR3 region: CASSVTRTSRNYNEQFF. CDR3 coding DNA: TGTGCCAGCAGCGTAACCCGGACTAGCAGAAACTACAATGAGCAGTTCTTC.